One and the same sample provided the 32 T cell receptor beta chains below, sequenced in a study of blood T cell repertoires in COVID-19. The protocol was immunoSEQ multiplex PCR, while the TCRdb copy is restricted to in-frame clones and leaves out a portion. In the table there are under 250,000 clones, about 86% of which are singletons. The sequenced material came from peripheral blood. Receptor source: an older woman with acute or convalescent COVID-19.

The chain joins TRBV29-1 to TRBJ2-2; TRBD1 matches at 8 bases. Trimming cost V 5 bases and J 0 bases; bases outside gene matches: 5. This CDR3 contains 15 residues. Germline V CDR1 and CDR2: SQVTM, ANQGSEA. The CDR3 here is CSVSGGLTNTGELFF. CDR3 coding DNA: TGCAGCGTTTCAGGGGGCCTGACGAACACCGGGGAGCTGTTTTTT.

The chain employs TRBV6-5 and TRBJ1-6; no definite D call. With 7 bases removed from V and 13 bases from J, the gap between germline ends came to 11 bases. This CDR3 has 11 amino acids. From germline, CDR1 is MNHEY and CDR2 SVGAGI. The DNA for the CDR3 is TGTGCCAGCAACCAAGAGTTCCCCCTCCACTTT. It codes for CASNQEFPLHF.

The chain is built from TRBV5-1 and TRBJ1-1; the match to TRBD1 covers 7 bases. The V and J ends lost 7 bases and 1 base, in that order; junction bases with no gene match: 7. The CDR3 loop spans 14 amino acids. Per germline, CDR1 SGHRS and CDR2 YFSETQ. CDR3 amino acids: CASGLNRGNTEAFF. In nucleotides, the CDR3 is TGCGCCAGCGGCCTTAACAGGGGGAACACTGAAGCTTTCTTT.

The rearrangement joins TRBV10-3 to TRBJ2-2, with 7 bases fitting TRBD1. The length of the CDR3 is 14 residues. CDR1 and CDR2 from the germline V gene are ENHRY and SYGVKD. The J segment lost 7 bases and the V segment lost 7 bases, leaving 9 bases of the junction unmatched. CDR3 amino acids: CAITFDRAGGELFF. The CDR3 bases are TGTGCCATCACTTTCGACAGGGCGGGCGGGGAGCTGTTTTTT.

V and J are TRBV9 and TRBJ2-4; a possible D gene is TRBD1 (5 bases). The CDR3 contains 18 residues. Per the germline V gene, CDR1 is SGDLS and CDR2 is YYNGEE. V dropped 3 bases and J dropped 1 base, with 20 bases sitting between them. The CDR3 loop reads CASSGGTSAPGAKNIQYF. CDR3 bases: TGTGCCAGCAGCGGGGGCACTTCCGCCCCCGGGGCCAAAAACATTCAGTACTTC.

V gene TRBV7-2 combines with J gene TRBJ1-2; TRBD1 matches 7 bases. Germline lookup yields CDR1 SGHTA and CDR2 FQGNSA. The CDR3 is 14 amino acids. V gave up 5 bases and J gave up 4 bases; unmatched junction bases: 7. CDR3 residues: CASSPTGMTYGYTF. The CDR3 bases are TGTGCCAGCAGCCCGACAGGGATGACCTATGGCTACACCTTC.

The chain combines TRBV4-2 with TRBJ1-2; the D gene is possibly TRBD1 (5 bases). There are 16 residues in the CDR3. Trimming removed 4 bases from V and 4 bases from J, with 19 bases in between. Germline V gene sequence: CDR1 LGHNA, CDR2 YNFKEQ. The CDR3, as DNA: TGTGCCAGCAGCCGGGACGGGACTGACAGCACCTATGGCTACACCTTC. Its translation: CASSRDGTDSTYGYTF.

This rearrangement joins TRBV19 to TRBJ2-2; D is possibly TRBD2 (5 bases). Trimming removed 10 bases from V and 0 bases from J, with 15 bases in between. The CDR3 covers 15 residues. Germline CDR1 LNHDA, CDR2 SQIVND (reference sequence). CDR3 sequence: CATQRAGANTGELFF. CDR3 sequence (DNA): TGTGCCACTCAGAGGGCGGGTGCGAACACCGGGGAGCTGTTTTTT.

This clone was recorded a few times. V is TRBV11-3 and J is TRBJ2-1; TRBD2 agrees at 14 bases. The CDR3 runs 15 residues. The germline V gene encodes CDR1 SGHNT and CDR2 YENEEA. The V and J ends lost 6 bases and 9 bases, in that order; junction bases with no gene match: 7. The CDR3 region is CASRGLAGACVEQFF. The CDR3 nucleotides are TGTGCCAGCAGGGGACTAGCGGGGGCCTGTGTTGAGCAGTTCTTC.

This chain joins TRBV3-1 (or the pseudogene TRBV3-2) and TRBJ1-6, with D unresolved. Deletions cut 1 base from V and 7 bases from J, with 14 bases between. Germline V gene data show CDR1 as LGHDT and CDR2 as YNNKEL (reference sequence). CDR3 length: 16 residues. CDR3 nucleotides: TGTGCCAGCAGCCAAGTGCCAACGGCGGGGAATTCACCCCTCCACTTT. It is translated as CASSQVPTAGNSPLHF.

This clone was seen a single time. V and J are TRBV12-1 and TRBJ1-2. TRBV12-1 is marked as a pseudogene. The CDR3 extends over 15 amino acids. The CDR3 sequence is CASSFGTCQEGGYTF. CDR3 nucleotide sequence: TGTGCCAGCAGCTTTGGGACGTGTCAAGAGGGAGGCTACACCTTC.

In this sample, this clone turned up once. The chain is built from TRBV19 and TRBJ1-6; D is ambiguous. The CDR3 consists of 12 residues. Trimming shortened V by 3 bases and J by 6 bases, and 3 bases separated the two germline ends. Germline V gene sequence: CDR1 LNHDA, CDR2 SQIVND (reference sequence). For the CDR3, the DNA is TGTGCCAGTAGTATTATTAATTCACCCCTCCACTTT. It specifies CASSIINSPLHF.

This chain links TRBV15 with TRBJ2-2; weak D call: TRBD1 (5 bases). The germline V gene encodes CDR1 LNHNV and CDR2 YYDKDF (reference sequence). The V gene lost 6 bases and the J gene lost 0 bases, with 11 bases spanning the gap. CDR3 length: 15 residues. CDR3 in amino acids: CATSSRAPNTGELFF. CDR3 nucleotides: TGTGCCACCAGTAGCAGGGCCCCGAACACCGGGGAGCTGTTTTTT. Full variable domain (remainder filled in from reference TRBV15 and TRBJ2-2): DAMVIQNPRYQVTQFGKPVTLSCSQTLNHNVMYWYQQKSSQAPKLLFHYYDKDFNNEADTPDNFQSRRPNTSFCFLDIRSPGLGDTAMYLCATSSRAPNTGELFFGEGSRLTVL.

The rearrangement joins TRBV12-3 or TRBV12-4 to TRBJ2-3; unclear D gene. The CDR3 totals 13 residues. Trimming pared 3 bases from V and 2 bases from J, leaving 6 bases between. CDR3 amino acids: CASSFTATDTQYF. In DNA, the CDR3 is TGTGCCAGCAGTTTTACAGCCACAGATACGCAGTATTTT.

The chain uses TRBV5-1 and TRBJ2-3, with TRBD2 identical over 8 bases. V gave up 2 bases and J gave up 6 bases; unmatched junction bases: 11. Germline-derived CDR1 and CDR2 are SGHRS and YFSETQ. The CDR3 sequence is 16 residues long. The CDR3 DNA reads as TGCGCCAGCAGCTTCGATATTAGCGGGGCCGGGGATACGCAGTATTTT. This codes for CASSFDISGAGDTQYF.

The chain is built from TRBV7-2 and TRBJ1-3; D perhaps matches TRBD1 (6 bases). This CDR3 has 16 residues. The ends were cut back, 4 bases at V and 7 bases at J, with 20 bases in the middle. The germline V gene encodes CDR1 SGHTA and CDR2 FQGNSA. In nucleotides, the CDR3 is TGTGCCAGCAGCTCGGGACAATTTAAAAGCGCGAACACCATATATTTT. Amino acid sequence: CASSSGQFKSANTIYF. Drawing the rest from reference TRBV7-2 and TRBJ1-3, the complete variable domain is GAGVSQSPSNKVTEKGKDVELRCDPISGHTALYWYRQSLGQGLEFLIYFQGNSAPDKSGLPSDRFSAERTGGSVSTLTIQRTQQEDSAVYLCASSSGQFKSANTIYFGEGSWLTVV.

This chain links TRBV5-1 with TRBJ2-7; 7 bases agree with TRBD1. CDR3 length: 15 amino acids. The germline gives CDR1 SGHRS, CDR2 YFSETQ. V dropped 4 bases and J dropped 2; count of bases not matched to a gene: 9. CDR3 sequence: CASSTRQGDPYEQYF. CDR3 DNA: TGCGCCAGCAGCACCCGTCAGGGGGATCCCTACGAGCAGTACTTC.

The chain is built from TRBV29-1 and TRBJ2-2; TRBD2 agrees at 9 bases. Losses at the gene ends were 6 bases for V and 5 bases for J; bases not matched to a gene: 22. The length of the CDR3 is 19 residues. The germline V gene encodes CDR1 SQVTM and CDR2 ANQGSEA. Here the CDR3 DNA reads TGCAGCGTGGGGAGGGGTCAGCTGCATAGCGGGGGCTTAACCGGGGAGCTGTTTTTT. Protein sequence: CSVGRGQLHSGGLTGELFF.

V is TRBV9 and J is TRBJ1-2; D gene uncertain. This CDR3 region has 15 residues. V lost 4 bases and J lost 6, with 19 bases in between. The V gene's germline CDR1 is SGDLS and CDR2 YYNGEE. CDR3 nucleotides: TGTGCCAGCAGCCCGGGGTTCGGCGCTGAACATGGCTACACCTTC. It encodes CASSPGFGAEHGYTF.

This sequence joins TRBV5-1 and TRBJ2-5, with 7 bases fitting TRBD2. The CDR3 loop spans 16 amino acids. J lost 2 bases, V lost 0 bases, and 7 bases had no gene match. Germline V CDR1 and CDR2: SGHRS, YFSETQ. CDR3 sequence reads: CASSLGSSGSQETQYF. In DNA form, the CDR3 reads TGCGCCAGCAGCTTGGGGTCTAGCGGAAGTCAAGAGACCCAGTACTTC.

This chain links TRBV30 with TRBJ1-5; no firm D call. The CDR3 consists of 13 residues. Trimming cost V 4 bases and J 5 bases, with 12 bases left between them. Germline lookup yields CDR1 GTSNPN and CDR2 SVGIG (reference sequence). The CDR3 is CAWNENGHQPQHF. CDR3 DNA: TGTGCCTGGAACGAAAATGGGCATCAGCCCCAGCATTTT.

The chain joins TRBV19 to TRBJ1-5; TRBD1 matches at 9 bases. In germline, CDR1 is LNHDA, CDR2 SQIVND (reference sequence). V was clipped by 10 bases and J by 5 bases; unmatched bases: 6. The CDR3 has 13 residues. DNA of the CDR3: TGTGCCACCACAGGGGGCTGGGATCAGCCCCAGCATTTT. Translating gives CATTGGWDQPQHF.

The CDR3 bases are TGTGCCAGCGGGGGCGCCGAATCCTACGAGCAGTACTTC. Amino acids: CASGGAESYEQYF. The chain is built from TRBV6-6 and TRBJ2-7, with a possible D match to TRBD1 (6 bases). CDR1 is MNHNY and CDR2 is SVGAGI in the germline V gene (reference sequence). V was shortened by 8 bases and J by 1 base, with 12 bases between the two germline ends. This CDR3 has 13 residues.

The gene calls are TRBV12-3 or TRBV12-4 and TRBJ2-2; the D is unclear. With 8 bases removed from V and 0 bases from J, the gap between germline ends came to 4 bases. This CDR3 is built from 12 residues. DNA for the CDR3: TGTGCCAGCCAATCGAACACCGGGGAGCTGTTTTTT. Amino acids: CASQSNTGELFF.

The chain carries TRBV24-1 and TRBJ1-4; 9 bases agree with TRBD1. The CDR3 has 17 amino acids. V dropped 5 bases and J dropped 3; count of bases not matched to a gene: 9. In germline, CDR1 is KGHDR, CDR2 SFDVKD. CDR3 residues: CATSAANRGQSNEKLFF. The CDR3 DNA sequence: TGTGCCACCAGTGCCGCGAACAGGGGGCAGTCTAATGAAAAACTGTTTTTT.

This clone has just a few counts. The chain carries TRBV11-2 and TRBJ2-7; D is ambiguous. The CDR3 contains 13 residues. Germline V gene sequence: CDR1 SGHAT, CDR2 FQNNGV. Trimming cost V 4 bases and J 5 bases, with 12 bases left between them. The CDR3 nucleotides are TGTGCCAGCAGCTCCTCCCAGTTGAACGAGCAGTACTTC. Translating gives CASSSSQLNEQYF.

The rearrangement joins TRBV28 to TRBJ1-6; 7 bases map to TRBD1. The germline gives CDR1 MDHEN, CDR2 SYDVKM. The CDR3 is 12 residues long. J gave up 9 bases and V 9 bases, and 5 bases lay outside the gene matches. CDR3 sequence: CASRDSASPLHF. CDR3 in DNA: TGTGCCAGTCGGGACAGCGCTTCACCCCTCCACTTT.

The J gene is TRBJ2-2, the V gene TRBV4-2, with 10 bases that match TRBD1. The length of the CDR3 is 17 residues. Germline V CDR1 and CDR2: LGHNA, YNFKEQ. V was pared by 2 bases and J by 3 bases, with 6 bases of the junction left unmatched. CDR3 in amino acids: CASSQTTGGGYTGELFF. The CDR3, as DNA: TGTGCCAGCAGCCAAACGACAGGGGGCGGTTACACCGGGGAGCTGTTTTTT.

The V and J genes are TRBV5-1 and TRBJ2-7, with 7 bases matching TRBD1. Germline V gene data show CDR1 as SGHRS and CDR2 as YFSETQ. J lost 3 bases, V lost 4 bases, and 7 bases had no gene match. CDR3 length: 14 amino acids. CDR3 coding DNA: TGCGCCAGCAGCCCATCGGGACAGAGCTACGAGCAGTACTTC. This gives the protein CASSPSGQSYEQYF.

This chain uses TRBV2 with TRBJ2-7; no clear D gene. Germline V CDR1 and CDR2: SNHLY, FYNNEI. V lost 3 bases and J 6 bases, leaving 9 bases between the germline ends. This CDR3 is 12 amino acids long. DNA of the CDR3: TGTGCCAGCAGTGACAGCCTAGGCGAGCAGTACTTC. Translating gives CASSDSLGEQYF.

This chain links TRBV15 with TRBJ1-2; TRBD1 matches 9 bases. Germline values: CDR1 LNHNV, CDR2 YYDKDF (reference sequence). V gave up 0 bases and J gave up 5 bases; unmatched junction bases: 10. CDR3 length: 17 amino acids. This CDR3 reads CATSRDLGDRDAYGYTF. The CDR3 bases are TGTGCCACCAGCAGAGATCTAGGGGACAGGGATGCGTATGGCTACACCTTC.

The chain uses TRBV4-2 and TRBJ2-3; 12 bases are shared with TRBD2. Germline assignment: CDR1 LGHNA and CDR2 YNFKEQ. CDR3 size: 17 residues. The V gene end was trimmed by 4 bases and the J gene end by 2 bases; junction bases not matched to a gene: 7. The DNA of the CDR3 is TGTGCCAGCAGCCCCTCCGGACTAGCGGGAACCACAGATACGCAGTATTTT. Protein: CASSPSGLAGTTDTQYF.